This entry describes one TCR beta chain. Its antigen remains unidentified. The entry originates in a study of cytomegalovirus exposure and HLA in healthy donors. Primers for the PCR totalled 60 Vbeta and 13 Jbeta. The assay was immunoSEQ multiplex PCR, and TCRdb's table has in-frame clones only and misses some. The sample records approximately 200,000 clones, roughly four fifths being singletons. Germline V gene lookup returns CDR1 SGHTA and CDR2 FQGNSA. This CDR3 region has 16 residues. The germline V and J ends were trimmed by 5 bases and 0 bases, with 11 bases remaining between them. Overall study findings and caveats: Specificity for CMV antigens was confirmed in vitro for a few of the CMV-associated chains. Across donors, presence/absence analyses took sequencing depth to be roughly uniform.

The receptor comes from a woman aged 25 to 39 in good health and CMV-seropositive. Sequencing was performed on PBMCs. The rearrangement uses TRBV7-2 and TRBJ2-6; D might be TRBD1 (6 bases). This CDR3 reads CASSPKGGSGANVLTF. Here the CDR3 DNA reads TGTGCCAGCAGCCCTAAAGGGGGCTCTGGGGCCAACGTCCTGACTTTC.